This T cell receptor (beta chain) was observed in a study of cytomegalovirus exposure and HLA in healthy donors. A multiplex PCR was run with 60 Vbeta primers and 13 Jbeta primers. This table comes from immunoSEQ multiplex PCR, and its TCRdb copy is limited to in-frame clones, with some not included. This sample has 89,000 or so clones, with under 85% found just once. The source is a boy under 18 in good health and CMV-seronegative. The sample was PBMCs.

This chain's CDR3 is CASSFSGNTGELFF. In DNA, the CDR3 is TGTGCCAGCAGCTTCTCCGGGAACACCGGGGAGCTGTTTTTT. V gene TRBV5-4 combines with J gene TRBJ2-2; no reliable D call. Trimming took 2 bases from V and 1 from J, leaving 6 bases between them. From germline, CDR1 is SGHNT and CDR2 YYREEE (reference sequence). The CDR3 runs to 14 residues. The whole variable domain, filled in from reference TRBV5-4 and TRBJ2-2, reads ETGVTQSPTHLIKTRGQQVTLRCSSQSGHNTVSWYQQALGQGPQFIFQYYREEENGRGNFPPRFSGLQFPNYSSELNVNALELDDSALYLCASSFSGNTGELFFGEGSRLTVL.